This TCR beta chain was sequenced in a study of control samples from healthy donors and cancer patients. Repertoires were generated with immunoSEQ multiplex PCR, while TCRdb's copy carries only in-frame clones and drops some. The table lists under 450,000 clones, 75% to 95% of them singletons. This CDR3 contains 16 residues. V lost 0 bases and J 1 base, leaving 10 bases between the germline ends. Germline V lookup: CDR1 KGHSH, CDR2 LQKENI. This chain joins TRBV18 and TRBJ1-3, with D unclear. This TCR was sampled from a man aged 40-49 years with head and neck cancer. The sample comprised PBMCs. In DNA, the CDR3 is TGTGCCAGCTCACCACCATCGCTGACATCTGGAAACACCATATATTTT. Its protein product is CASSPPSLTSGNTIYF. Variable domain in full (rest from reference TRBV18 and TRBJ1-3): NAGVMQNPRHLVRRRGQEARLRCSPMKGHSHVYWYRQLPEEGLKFMVYLQKENIIDESGMPKERFSAEFPKEGPSILRIQQVVRGDSAAYFCASSPPSLTSGNTIYFGEGSWLTVV.